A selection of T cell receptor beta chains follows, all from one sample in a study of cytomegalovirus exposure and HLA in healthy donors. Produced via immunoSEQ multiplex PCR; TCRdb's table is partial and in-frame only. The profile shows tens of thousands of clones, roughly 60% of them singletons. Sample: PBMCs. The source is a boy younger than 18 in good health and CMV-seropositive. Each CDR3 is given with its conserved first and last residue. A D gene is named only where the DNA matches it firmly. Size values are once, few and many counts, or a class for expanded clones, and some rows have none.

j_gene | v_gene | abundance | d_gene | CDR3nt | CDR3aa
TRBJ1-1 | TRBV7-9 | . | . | TGTGCCACAAACCGTGGGGGAGGAAGGACTGAAGCTTTCTTT | CATNRGGGRTEAFF
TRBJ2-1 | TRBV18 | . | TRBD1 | TGTGCCAGCTCACGGTCCATTCGGGGACAGGGGAACAATGAGCAGTTCTTC | CASSRSIRGQGNNEQFF
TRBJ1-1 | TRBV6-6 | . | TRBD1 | TGTGCCAGCAGTCCCATAACAGGGGTCAGAACTGAAGCTTTCTTT | CASSPITGVRTEAFF
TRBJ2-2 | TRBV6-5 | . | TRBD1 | TGTGCCAGCAGTAAGACAGGGGGCGCGGTCGGGGAGCTGTTTTTT | CASSKTGGAVGELFF
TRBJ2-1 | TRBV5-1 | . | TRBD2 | TGCGCCAGCAGCCCGTCTCCCACGGGACTACTGAGCAATGAGCAGTTCTTC | CASSPSPTGLLSNEQFF
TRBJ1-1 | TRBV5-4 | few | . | TGTGCCAGCAGCTACCGGCAGCCACAGGCGACTGAAGCTTTCTTT | CASSYRQPQATEAFF
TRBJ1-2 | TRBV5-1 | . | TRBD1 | TGCGCCAGCGGCCCGGACAGGTGGGGCTACACCTTC | CASGPDRWGYTF
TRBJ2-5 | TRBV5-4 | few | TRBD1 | TGTGCCAGCAGCGCGACAGGGGAGGAAGAGACCCAGTACTTC | CASSATGEEETQYF
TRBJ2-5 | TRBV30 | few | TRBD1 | TGTGCCTGGAGTAGGGGACAGGGGGCGAAGACCCAGTACTTC | CAWSRGQGAKTQYF
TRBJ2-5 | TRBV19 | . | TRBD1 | TGTGCCAGTACCTCGACAGGGGTTATGGGACCTTACCAAGAGACCCAGTACTTC | CASTSTGVMGPYQETQYF
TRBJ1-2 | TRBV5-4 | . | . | TGTGCCAGCAGCTTGGGACTGAAGAGTTTCGAAAGCTACACCTTC | CASSLGLKSFESYTF
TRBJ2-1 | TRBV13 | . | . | TGTGCCAGCAGCTTACGGGGGGCCCTCTTCTACAATGAGCAGTTCTTC | CASSLRGALFYNEQFF
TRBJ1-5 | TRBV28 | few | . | TGTGCCACCCGGGAGGGAGGGAGCAATCAGCCCCAGCATTTT | CATREGGSNQPQHF
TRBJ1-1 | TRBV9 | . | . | TGTGCCAGCAGCCCCTCCCATGGGCGTATGAACACTGAAGCTTTCTTT | CASSPSHGRMNTEAFF
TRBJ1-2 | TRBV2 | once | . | TGTGCCAGCAGTGAGGCCCTTCCTAACTATGGCTACACCTTC | CASSEALPNYGYTF
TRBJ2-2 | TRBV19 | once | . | TGTGCCAGTAGTACCAGGACAGTGAACACCGGGGAGCTGTTTTTT | CASSTRTVNTGELFF
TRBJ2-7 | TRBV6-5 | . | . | TGTGCCAGCAGTCGCTCCGGGGACGAGCAGTACTTC | CASSRSGDEQYF
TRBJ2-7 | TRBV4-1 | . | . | TGCGCCAGCAGCCACGGGGGGCCCGGCGAGCAGTACTTC | CASSHGGPGEQYF
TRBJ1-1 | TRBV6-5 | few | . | TGTGCCAGCAGTTACCTCGGGAGGGACACTGAAGCTTTCTTT | CASSYLGRDTEAFF
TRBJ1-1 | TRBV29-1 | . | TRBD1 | TGCAGCGCCGCGACAGGGAGCGGCACTGAAGCTTTCTTT | CSAATGSGTEAFF
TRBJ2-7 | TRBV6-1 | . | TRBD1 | TGTGCCAGCAGTCACAGGGGTAGCGAGCAGTACTTC | CASSHRGSEQYF
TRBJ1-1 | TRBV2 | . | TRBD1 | TGTGCCAGCAGGGACAGGGGAGGCACTGAAGCTTTCTTT | CASRDRGGTEAFF
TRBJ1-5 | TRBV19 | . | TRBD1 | TGTGCCAGTAGCCAACAGGGGATTAGCAATCAGCCCCAGCATTTT | CASSQQGISNQPQHF
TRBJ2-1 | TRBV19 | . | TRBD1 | TGTGCCAGTAATTATCAGGGGGCGCGTGAGCAGTTCTTC | CASNYQGAREQFF
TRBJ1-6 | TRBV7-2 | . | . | TGTGCCAGCAGCTTACCAGGGAATTCACCCCTCCACTTT | CASSLPGNSPLHF
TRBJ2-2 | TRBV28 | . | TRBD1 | TGTGCCAGCAGTCCTCGGACAGGGAGCGGCACCGGGGAGCTGTTTTTT | CASSPRTGSGTGELFF
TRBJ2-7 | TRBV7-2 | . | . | TGTGCCAGCAGCTTAGTGGACGGGAGTTCCTACGAGCAGTACTTC | CASSLVDGSSYEQYF
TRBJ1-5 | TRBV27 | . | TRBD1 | TGTGCCAGCAGTTTACGTCGACAGGGGACCAATCAGCCCCAGCATTTT | CASSLRRQGTNQPQHF
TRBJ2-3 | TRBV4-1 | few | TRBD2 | TGCGCCAGCAGCCAATATAGCGGGGGGGACTCAGATACGCAGTATTTT | CASSQYSGGDSDTQYF
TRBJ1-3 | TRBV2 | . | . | TGTGCCAGCAGTGAAGACAGGGCTGGAAACACCATATATTTT | CASSEDRAGNTIYF
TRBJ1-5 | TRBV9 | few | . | TGTGCCAGCAGCGTAGAGCCGAATAGCAATCAGCCCCAGCATTTT | CASSVEPNSNQPQHF
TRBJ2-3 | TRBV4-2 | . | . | TGTGCCAGCAGCCGAGGTCAGGCTAGCGTTAGCACAGATACGCAGTATTTT | CASSRGQASVSTDTQYF
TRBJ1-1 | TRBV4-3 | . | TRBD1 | TGCGCCAGCAGCCAAGACAGGGGGGACGCTGAAGCTTTCTTT | CASSQDRGDAEAFF
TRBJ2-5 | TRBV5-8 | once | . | TGTGCCAGCAGCAAGACAGGGAGGGAGACCCAGTACTTC | CASSKTGRETQYF
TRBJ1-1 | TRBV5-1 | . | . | TGCGCCAGCATGATAGGACAGAGAGGAACTGAAGCTTTCTTT | CASMIGQRGTEAFF
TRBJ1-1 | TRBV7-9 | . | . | TGTGCCAGCAGCTTAGATAGCCTATACTTT | CASSLDSLYF
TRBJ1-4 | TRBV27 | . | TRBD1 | TGTGCCAGCAGGAACCGTCCCGGGACAGGGGATTCGGGTGAAAAACTGTTTTTT | CASRNRPGTGDSGEKLFF
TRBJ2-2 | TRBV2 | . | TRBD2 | TGTGCCAGCACCGGACTAGCGGGGAACACCGGGGAGCTGTTTTTT | CASTGLAGNTGELFF
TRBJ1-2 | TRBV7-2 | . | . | TGTGCCAGCAGCTTCCGGGACATCTCAAACTATGGCTACACCTTC | CASSFRDISNYGYTF
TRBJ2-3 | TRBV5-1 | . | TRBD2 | TGCGCCAGCAGCTTGGCGCTAGCGGGGAACACAGATACGCAGTATTTT | CASSLALAGNTDTQYF
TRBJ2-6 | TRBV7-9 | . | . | TGTGCCAGCAGCTTGAGCTCTGGGGCCAACGTCCTGACTTTC | CASSLSSGANVLTF
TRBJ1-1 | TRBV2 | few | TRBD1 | TGTGCCAGCAGTGACAGGGGGCGCACTGAAGCTTTCTTT | CASSDRGRTEAFF
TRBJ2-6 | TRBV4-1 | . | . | TGCGCCAGCAGCCAACTCTACTCTGGGGCCAACGTCCTGACTTTC | CASSQLYSGANVLTF
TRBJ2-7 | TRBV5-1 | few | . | TGCGCCAGCAGCTTGGCCCCAGTTGCGGATGTCTACGAGCAGTACTTC | CASSLAPVADVYEQYF
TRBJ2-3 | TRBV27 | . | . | TGTGCCAGCAGTTTATTACAGGGAACAGATACGCAGTATTTT | CASSLLQGTDTQYF
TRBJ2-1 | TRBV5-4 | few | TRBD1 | TGTGCCAGCAGCTCACAGGGGTACAATGAGCAGTTCTTC | CASSSQGYNEQFF
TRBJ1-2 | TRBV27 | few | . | TGTGCCAGCAGTTTAAAGGGACACCAGTATGGCTACACCTTC | CASSLKGHQYGYTF
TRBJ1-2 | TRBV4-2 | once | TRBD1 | TGTGCCAGCAGCCAAGCTCCGGGACAGTTCTTCCATTTTGAGTATGGCTACACCTTC | CASSQAPGQFFHFEYGYTF
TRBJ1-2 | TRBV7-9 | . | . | TGTGCCAGCAGCTTAGTGGGGCAGGAGTTGAGCCGGGGCTACACCTTC | CASSLVGQELSRGYTF
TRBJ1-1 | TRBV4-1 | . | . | TGCGCCAGCAGCCAAGGAATTGGGGGCCTGGACACTGAAGCTTTCTTT | CASSQGIGGLDTEAFF
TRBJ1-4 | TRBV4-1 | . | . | TGCGCCAGCAGCCAAGATGTAACAGCCCCAGGTGAAAAACTGTTTTTT | CASSQDVTAPGEKLFF
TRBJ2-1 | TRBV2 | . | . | TGTGCCAGCAGTGAAGTGGGGGCATTTGAGCAGTTCTTC | CASSEVGAFEQFF
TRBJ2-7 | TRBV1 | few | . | TGCACCAGCAGCCAGGGCCCGGGGACAGGGTCGGTCGAGCAGTACTTC | CTSSQGPGTGSVEQYF
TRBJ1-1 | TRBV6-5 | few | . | TGTGCCAGCAGTTGGTCGACAGTGAACACTGAAGCTTTCTTT | CASSWSTVNTEAFF
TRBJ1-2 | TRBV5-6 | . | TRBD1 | TGTGCCAGCAGCTGGGGGAGACAGGGGGCCATTACTAACTATGGCTACACCTTC | CASSWGRQGAITNYGYTF